This TCR beta chain was profiled in a study of blood T cell repertoires in COVID-19. V was cut by 3 bases and J by 0 bases, with 17 bases left in between. This CDR3 has 18 amino acids. Germline-derived CDR1 and CDR2 are LGHNT and FRNRAP. The data were produced by immunoSEQ multiplex PCR, yet TCRdb's version contains in-frame clones alone and is incomplete. Of hundreds of thousands of clones in the sample, about 90% were seen once. The chain combines TRBV12-5 with TRBJ2-2; TRBD1 might be the D (6 bases). The receptor's source is a woman under 40 who had recovered from COVID-19. The specimen sequenced was PBMCs or T cells enriched from blood (not recorded which). CDR3 amino acids: CASGLPLPGHTNTGELFF. In DNA, the CDR3 is TGTGCTAGTGGTTTACCCCTCCCGGGACATACGAACACCGGGGAGCTGTTTTTT.